This entry describes one T cell receptor beta chain. The specificity of this receptor is unknown. No per-base quality is available; no much larger clone lies one base away. The data are from a study of shared clonotypes between healthy human individuals (dated by TCRdb to 2020 to 2021). Background on the whole study: The cohort comprised two women and three men aged 18 to 49 years. Each donor's leukapheresis produced roughly between roughly 0.9 and 9 billion PBMCs. Blood TCR repertoires of several healthy adults were deeply sequenced to estimate repertoire size and the extent of clonotype sharing between individuals. To increase sequencing depth and limit assay-specific biases, different laboratories used diverse techniques to prepare libraries and sequence TCR repertoires. For each donor, CD4 naive and CD4 memory were each given three plates, CD8 naive was given two plates, and CD8 memory was given one plate.

Study-wide findings and limitations: Naive subsets generally had larger estimated clonotype richness than memory subsets did. Across several donors, about 5.2% of naive CD4, approximately 3.5% of naive CD8, about 2% of memory CD4, and under 0.45% of memory CD8 clonotypes were shared. Based on pairwise subsampling, the degree of clonotype sharing among donors was expected to be affected by sequencing depth. Incomplete sequencing was indicated by rarefaction of sorted-subset datasets, despite the large sequencing depth. Because the study included only a small number of donors, the genetic and exposure-history diversity represented was limited. Sampling was restricted to blood, and TCR repertoires in tissue are likely to differ from TCR repertoires in blood. Clonotypes shared by all four sorted-subset donors showed higher generation probabilities than non-shared clonotypes.

Using the deep immunoSEQ assay, TCR CDR3 regions were amplified from genomic DNA by multiplex PCR. For each cell subset, the extracted genomic DNA was distributed evenly across all wells of several immunoSEQ 96-well plates, and each plate served as one replicate. Each replicate PCR for sorted subsets received roughly 200 ng genomic DNA, equal to about 30,000 T cell genomes. Purified libraries were measured with a Qubit 3.0 fluorometer, size-checked on a Bioanalyzer 2100, and measured again with the KAPA Library Quantification kit. Each immunoSEQ 96-well plate was sequenced on its own single-read 150-cycle Illumina NextSeq 550 flow cell. As for the original processing: The immunoSEQ output contained only junctional sequences without quality scores, so filtering could not match that applied to full-length reads. To assign V/J genes and CDR3, sequences were annotated using PyIR, a Python wrapper for IgBLAST v1.9, with IMGT germline references. Reads with weak V/J assignments (E-value above 1e-6), missing CDR3, stop codons, out-of-frame junctions, or ambiguous translated residues were removed. A V3J clonotype was defined by an identical inferred V gene, J gene, and CDR3 amino acid sequence. Percentage overlap between repertoires was computed as shared unique clonotypes divided by the size of the smaller repertoire. Richness of each repertoire was evaluated using RTK rarefaction, the Chao1 estimator, and Recon v2.1 estimates of unobserved clonotypes. For all TCRbeta clonotypes obtained by the gDNA method from a few donors, generation probabilities were computed with OLGA. TCRdb took this table from immuneACCESS and kept in-frame rearrangements with V and J called. Such tables lack part of the clones; where checked against another copy, unresolved V genes explain under half of the gap, and the rest is unexplained. V and J calls plus clone size are reproduced from that table; the DNA served to infer D and trimming. The sample data list around 2,000,000 clones, and about 95% of these were observed just once. Of the sample, about 1.1% falls within the top ten clones.

CD8 naive samples were CD45RO-negative cells positively selected for CCR7, giving a CD45RA+CCR7+ population that excluded TemRA cells. Donors were healthy HIV-negative adults with no recently reported acute infections or vaccinations. All donors were Caucasian adults living in Nashville, Tennessee, USA. After blood collection by leukapheresis, PBMCs were isolated using Ficoll-Histopaque density gradient centrifugation and then cryopreserved in the vapor phase of liquid nitrogen. Purity and quantity of every magnetically sorted T cell population were checked by analytical flow cytometry. Each sorted fraction had its genomic DNA isolated and then quantified by UV absorbance on a Nanodrop 2000c. The CDR3 has 17 amino acids, counting the end cysteine and phenylalanine. Only CDR3 DNA is held: 51 bases, read in frame from base 1. Per the germline V gene (reference sequence), PRHDT is the CDR1 and FYEKMQ is the CDR2. V is cut back by 4 bases and J by 3 bases, with 12 bases in the junction unmatched.

The V and J genes are TRBV13 and TRBJ2-3; 8 of the junction bases match TRBD2. This sequence was found in a man between 18 and 35 years old in good health. Sequenced: naive CD8+ T cells sorted from blood. The cell subset or site label, as the study defines it: CD45RA+CCR7+. The DNA sequence follows: TGTGCCAGCAGCTCCCTCCCTACTAGCGGCGGGACAGATACGCAGTATTTT. Translated, it reads CASSSLPTSGGTDTQYF.